Listed below are T cell receptor beta chains from one sample, sequenced in a study of T-cell reconstitution after alpha-beta-depleted transplantation in children. TCRdb ran MiXCR on the PCR reads and lists one entry per CDR3 protein. The data hold about 440,000 distinct CDR3 sequences, with approximately 41% observed a single time. Here the sequenced sample was PBMCs, taken before TCRalphabeta/CD19-depleted stem cell transplant. These receptors came from a girl aged 2 to 9 with aplastic anemia, due to receive a stem cell transplant. CDR3s include the opening cysteine and the closing phenylalanine or tryptophan. The D gene is left open where the match is weak. Clone size is given for some rows only: seen once, a few or many times, or a class if the clone is expanded.

v_call	d_call	cdr3_length	j_call	clone_size	cdr3_aa	cdr3_nt
TRBV11-2	TRBD2	18	TRBJ2-2	.	CASSLFLAGTPGGGELFF	TGTGCCAGCAGCTTATTTCTAGCGGGAACACCTGGTGGCGGGGAGCTGTTTTTT
TRBV5-1	TRBD2	16	TRBJ2-5	.	CASSLPGLAGKETQYF	TGCGCCAGCAGCTTGCCGGGACTAGCGGGAAAGGAGACCCAGTACTTC
TRBV12-3/TRBV12-4	TRBD2	15	TRBJ2-1	.	CASSLKRGGLNEQFF	TGTGCCAGCAGTTTAAAGCGGGGGGGCTTGAATGAGCAGTTCTTC
TRBV25-1	.	13	TRBJ2-7	.	CASSVPGSREQYF	TGTGCCAGCAGTGTTCCGGGGTCGCGCGAGCAGTACTTC
TRBV12-3/TRBV12-4	TRBD1	13	TRBJ1-2	many	CASSGTGNYGYTF	TGTGCCAGCAGTGGGACAGGGAACTATGGCTACACCTTC
TRBV4-1	TRBD2	15	TRBJ2-5	.	CASSQGAGAQETQYF	TGCGCCAGCAGCCAAGGTGCGGGAGCACAAGAGACCCAGTACTTC
TRBV27	.	14	TRBJ2-3	.	CASSPLTENNEQFF	TGTGCCAGCAGTCCCCTGACCGAGAACAATGAGCAGTTCTTT
TRBV20-1	.	15	TRBJ1-5	few	CSARLVLQRNQPQHF	TGCAGTGCTAGATTGGTGCTGCAGCGAAATCAGCCCCAGCATTTT
TRBV20-1	.	14	TRBJ2-3	many	CSAREGWRTDTQYF	TGCAGTGCTAGAGAGGGGTGGCGCACAGATACGCAGTATTTT
TRBV28	.	14	TRBJ2-2	.	CASSPTPLGRELFF	TGTGCCAGCAGTCCTACCCCCCTAGGCCGGGAGCTGTTTTTT
TRBV15	.	13	TRBJ2-3	.	CATSRASTDTQYF	TGTGCCACCAGCAGAGCCAGCACAGATACGCAGTATTTT
TRBV3-1	TRBD2	15	TRBJ2-1	many	CASSRRLAGANEQFF	TGTGCCAGCAGCCGGAGACTAGCGGGAGCCAATGAGCAGTTCTTC
TRBV30	.	12	TRBJ2-1	.	CAWSVGASEQFF	TGTGCCTGGAGTGTTGGAGCCTCTGAGCAGTTCTTC
TRBV15	.	14	TRBJ2-5	.	CATSRVASGETQYF	TGTGCCACCAGCAGAGTTGCTAGTGGGGAGACCCAGTACTTC
TRBV11-2	.	14	TRBJ2-5	few	CASSLDLGGETQYF	TGTGCCAGCAGCTTAGATCTCGGCGGGGAGACCCAGTACTTC
TRBV10-3	.	12	TRBJ2-2	few	CAISQKSGELFF	TGTGCCATCAGCCAGAAATCCGGGGAGCTGTTTTTT
TRBV20-1	.	16	TRBJ2-6	.	CSARAGRTSGANVLTF	TGCAGTGCTAGAGCGGGGAGGACCTCTGGGGCCAACGTCCTGACTTTC
TRBV5-1	.	15	TRBJ2-2	many	CASSLPQGGTGELFF	TGCGCCAGCAGCTTGCCCCAGGGGGGCACCGGGGAGCTGTTTTTT